A single sample gave rise to the 4 T cell receptor beta chains below, sequenced in a study of T-cell reconstitution after alpha-beta-depleted transplantation in children. Unique molecular identifiers were incorporated when the TCRbeta library was constructed. TCRdb redid the calling of the PCR reads with MiXCR, one entry per CDR3 protein. The profile shows 200,000 to 300,000 distinct CDR3 sequences, more than 20% of them singletons. Sequences were derived from PBMCs, mostly from graft donor cells, sampled 360 days after TCRalphabeta/CD19-depleted stem cell transplant. The receptors were gathered from a female patient between 2 and 15 years old who had a stem cell transplant for congenital amegakaryocytic thrombocytopenia, so the T cells may come from the graft donor.

This clonotype was seen a few times. V gene TRBV28 combines with J gene TRBJ1-1; 9 nucleotides align to TRBD1. The CDR3 has 13 amino acids. The V gene's germline CDR1 is MDHEN and CDR2 SYDVKM. V lost 6 bases and J lost 6; bases outside the gene matches: 5. CDR3: CASRGQGLAEAFF. CDR3 coding DNA: TGTGCCAGCAGAGGACAGGGGCTTGCTGAAGCTTTCTTT. Full variable domain (rest looked up from reference TRBV28 and TRBJ1-1): DVKVTQSSRYLVKRTGEKVFLECVQDMDHENMFWYRQDPGLGLRLIYFSYDVKMKEKGDIPEGYSVSREKKERFSLILESASTNQTSMYLCASRGQGLAEAFFGQGTRLTVV.

This clonotype has more than one count but fewer than ten. The chain couples TRBV27 to TRBJ2-1; D is perhaps TRBD1 (5 bases). Germline V gene data show CDR1 as MNHEY and CDR2 as SMNVEV (reference sequence). This CDR3 is built from 14 residues. V was trimmed by 8 bases and J by 5 bases, leaving 16 bases between them. DNA for the CDR3: TGTGCCAGCCGCGCAGGGTTCCAAGACAATGAGCAGTTCTTC. Its translation is CASRAGFQDNEQFF.

This chain joins TRBV4-1 and TRBJ1-2; D is uncertain. V lost 0 bases and J lost 4, with 15 bases in between. Germline-derived CDR1 and CDR2 are MGHRA and YSYEKL. The length of the CDR3 is 16 residues. As DNA, the CDR3 is TGCGCCAGCAGCCAAGAACTCCAAAGATTAGGCTATGGCTACACCTTC. Protein product: CASSQELQRLGYGYTF.

The chain couples TRBV28 to TRBJ2-3; 7 bases align to TRBD1. The V gene end was trimmed by 5 bases and the J gene end by 4 bases; junction bases not matched to a gene: 6. CDR3 size: 14 residues. Germline CDR1 is MDHEN and CDR2 is SYDVKM. The CDR3 loop is CASSEDRASDTQYF. CDR3 in DNA: TGTGCCAGCAGTGAAGACAGGGCCTCAGATACGCAGTATTTT.